This TCR beta chain was retrieved from a study of T-cell memory formation after mild COVID-19. The CDR3 has 12 amino acids. Germline trimming cut 4 bases from V and 7 bases from J; bases unmatched to any gene: 2. Germline CDR1 and CDR2: SGHVS and FQNEAQ. MiXCR, run by TCRdb on the 5' RACE reads, gives a single entry per CDR3 protein. The sample records about 390,000 distinct CDR3 sequences, about a sixth being singletons. J is TRBJ1-1 and V is TRBV7-8, with TRBD1 matching 8 bases. What was sequenced was PBMCs or a T cell subset sorted from them (not recorded which). This receptor was obtained from a man younger than 35 who had mild COVID-19 (a few samples of this study predate the infection). Cell type and time point are not known. As DNA, the CDR3 is TGTGCCAGCAGCTCTACAGGGGGTGAAGCTTTCTTT. It is translated as CASSSTGGEAFF.